Here is one T cell receptor (beta chain) with its context. Antigen: not known. A much larger clone is a single base away; this may be a read error. This sample is part of a study of Graves' ophthalmopathy and Graves' hyperthyroidism. From germline, CDR1 is SQVTM and CDR2 ANQGSEA. The CDR3 has 13 residues. Participants with hyperthyroidism, aged 18 to 65, were newly diagnosed with under 2 months' duration. Lactation, pregnancy, uncontrolled infections and other autoimmune diseases were all grounds for excluding patients. Symptoms, serum thyroxine and TRAb, thyroid ultrasound, and orbital computed tomography formed the diagnostic basis. Broader study findings: The majority of expanded thyroid clonotypes above 0.001 frequency also occurred in blood.

Scientists amplified the TCR beta CDR3 regions from RNA transcripts. Second-round multiplex PCR followed a first-round RT-PCR using HTBI primers. TCRdb fed the multiplex PCR reads into MiXCR, producing one record per CDR3 protein. The data show over a million distinct CDR3 sequences, 35% to 40% seen once. The specimen sequenced was peripheral blood or thyroid tissue (not recorded which). This TCR was recovered from an adult man with Graves' hyperthyroidism. The chain carries TRBV29-1 and TRBJ2-2; 10 bases map to TRBD1. The CDR3 here is CSVTPTGGGEPFF. The CDR3 nucleotides read TGCAGCGTCACCCCGACAGGGGGCGGGGAGCCGTTTTTT.